The 26 T cell receptor beta chains in this list originate from one sample, sequenced in a study of T cells in Graves' hyperthyroidism and ophthalmopathy. RNA transcripts gave rise to amplified TCR beta CDR3 regions. HTBI primers were used for first-round RT-PCR of the TCR CDR3. One entry per CDR3 protein results from TCRdb running MiXCR on the multiplex PCR reads. The repertoire holds 330,000 or so distinct CDR3 sequences, with 15% to 20% as singletons. Material for sequencing was blood. The receptor set was obtained from a woman between 40 and 50 years old with Graves' ophthalmopathy.

This clonotype came up many times. This chain links TRBV19 with TRBJ1-5; no clear D gene. Looked up from germline, CDR1 is LNHDA and CDR2 is SQIVND (reference sequence). CDR3 length equals 14 residues. With 0 bases removed from V and 5 bases from J, the gap between germline ends came to 8 bases. CDR3 sequence: CASSIEVIHQPQHF. The CDR3 coding sequence is TGTGCCAGTAGTATAGAAGTAATACATCAGCCCCAGCATTTT.

This clonotype was counted ten times or more. The chain is built from TRBV20-1 and TRBJ1-1, with 8 bases fitting TRBD1. Unmatched junction bases numbered 16, after V lost 5 bases and J lost 11 bases. The CDR3 has 14 residues. Germline values: CDR1 DFQATT, CDR2 SNEGSKA (reference sequence). The CDR3 here is CSAPRADREGSAFF. CDR3 coding DNA: TGCAGTGCTCCCCGTGCGGACAGGGAGGGTTCGGCTTTCTTT.

This clonotype was detected many times. The chain couples TRBV6-1 to TRBJ2-7; TRBD2 might be the D (6 bases). V was pared by 3 bases and J by 2 bases, with 11 bases between. Germline CDR1 and CDR2: MNHNS and SASEGT. The length of the CDR3 is 14 residues. The CDR3 nucleotides read TGTGCCAGCAGTGAGTGGCGGGAACCCTACGAGCAGTACTTC. Encoded protein: CASSEWREPYEQYF.

This clonotype was recorded many times. This chain uses TRBV20-1 with TRBJ2-7; 9 bases align to TRBD2. This CDR3 is 14 amino acids long. Unmatched junction bases numbered 3, after V lost 0 bases and J lost 3 bases. Germline lookup yields CDR1 DFQATT and CDR2 SNEGSKA (reference sequence). The CDR3 region has the DNA TGCAGTGCTAGAGATCGGCGGGAGGGCTACGAGCAGTACTTC. This gives the protein CSARDRREGYEQYF.

This clonotype has only one observation. The chain links TRBV10-3 to TRBJ2-7; no clear D. Germline CDR1 reads ENHRY; CDR2 reads SYGVKD. The V gene lost 6 bases and the J gene lost 2 bases, with 5 bases spanning the gap. The CDR3 runs 11 residues. CDR3 bases: TGTGCCATCAGCCAAGCCTACGAGCAGTACTTC. Protein sequence: CAISQAYEQYF.

This clonotype was seen only a few times. The V call is TRBV6-2 or TRBV6-3, the J call TRBJ1-1; the D is unclear. Germline CDR1 and CDR2: MNHEY and SVGEGT. This CDR3 region has 15 residues. Trimming took off 2 bases at V and 1 base at J, with 11 bases between the two ends. Here the CDR3 reads CASSYRNTRNTEAFF. CDR3 coding DNA: TGTGCCAGCAGTTACCGGAATACAAGGAACACTGAAGCTTTCTTT.

Many counts were recorded for this clonotype. The rearrangement links TRBV20-1 to TRBJ2-5; D ambiguous. CDR3 length: 13 amino acids. The V gene lost 4 bases and the J gene lost 0 bases, with 9 bases spanning the gap. Germline V gene lookup returns CDR1 DFQATT and CDR2 SNEGSKA (reference sequence). CDR3 protein: CSAIGGYQETQYF. Written as DNA, the CDR3 is TGCAGTGCTATTGGTGGCTACCAAGAGACCCAGTACTTC.

This clonotype was detected a few times. This may stem from a read error, because a much larger clone lies one nucleotide away. The V gene is TRBV3-1, the J gene TRBJ1-3; D call uncertain. This CDR3 contains 14 residues. Germline V gives CDR1 LGHDT, CDR2 YNNKEL (reference sequence). The ends were cut back, 6 bases at V and 0 bases at J, with 9 bases in the middle. The CDR3 DNA sequence: TGTGCCAGCAGTGGAGGGAACTCTGGAAACACCATATATTTT. Amino acids: CASSGGNSGNTIYF.

This clonotype came up many times. The chain is built from TRBV6-2 or TRBV6-3 and TRBJ2-7, with TRBD1 as a possible D gene (7 bases). V shed 6 bases and J shed 2 bases, with 26 bases lying between them. Germline CDR1 MNHEY, CDR2 SVGEGT. CDR3 length equals 18 residues. The CDR3 bases are TGTGCCAGCAGCCGCGGGACAGCTGGGACTTCTATTCCCTACGAGCAGTACTTC. It is translated as CASSRGTAGTSIPYEQYF.

The table lists this clonotype with many counts. The rearrangement uses TRBV3-1 and TRBJ2-7; D is ambiguous. The V and J ends lost 6 bases and 1 base respectively, with 16 bases between them. In germline, CDR1 is LGHDT, CDR2 YNNKEL (reference sequence). The CDR3 length is 15 residues. The CDR3 DNA reads TGTGCCAGCAGGCGCGCCTCGCACACTTCCTACGAGCAGTACTTC. It specifies CASRRASHTSYEQYF.

V gene TRBV6-2 or TRBV6-3 combines with J gene TRBJ2-5; maybe TRBD1 (6 bases). V lost 0 bases to trimming and J lost 0 bases, with 8 bases between them. The CDR3 has 15 amino acids. Germline CDR1 is MNHEY and CDR2 is SVGEGT. The DNA of the CDR3 is TGTGCCAGCAGTTACTCGAGGACAGACCAAGAGACCCAGTACTTC. This encodes CASSYSRTDQETQYF.

This clonotype was observed many times. The chain combines TRBV4-1 with TRBJ1-5; D not certain. V lost 4 bases and J 5 bases, leaving 12 bases between the germline ends. Germline lookup yields CDR1 MGHRA and CDR2 YSYEKL. There are 14 residues in the CDR3. CDR3 in amino acids: CASSPVQADQPQHF. The CDR3 bases are TGCGCCAGCAGCCCTGTCCAGGCCGATCAGCCCCAGCATTTT.

The sample holds many counts of this clonotype. The CDR3 DNA reads TGTGCCAGCTCCCGGTGGGGGGCCAACGTCCTGACTTTC. Protein product: CASSRWGANVLTF. V gene TRBV25-1 combines with J gene TRBJ2-6; D is unresolved. Germline CDR1 is MGHDK and CDR2 is SYGVNS. V lost 8 bases and J lost 4, with 9 bases in between. The CDR3 is 13 residues long.

In its sample, this clonotype was seen many times. V gene TRBV29-1 combines with J gene TRBJ1-1, with TRBD1 matching 8 bases. The CDR3 extends over 13 amino acids. Looked up from germline, CDR1 is SQVTM and CDR2 is ANQGSEA. Trimming cost V 7 bases and J 3 bases; bases outside gene matches: 7. The CDR3 sequence is CSAGQGFDTEAFF. The CDR3 coding sequence is TGCAGCGCAGGACAGGGTTTCGACACTGAAGCTTTCTTT.

Ten or more counts support this clonotype. The rearrangement links TRBV7-8 to TRBJ2-5; 10 nucleotides agree with TRBD1. Germline V gives CDR1 SGHVS, CDR2 FQNEAQ. The CDR3 spans 16 residues. V trimming: 5 bases; J trimming: 2 bases; junction bases outside the gene matches: 8. Here the CDR3 DNA reads TGTGCCAGCAGCATCGGGACAGGGGCGATTCAAGAGACCCAGTACTTC. This translates into CASSIGTGAIQETQYF.

The gene calls are TRBV29-1 and TRBJ2-5, with 12 bases aligning to TRBD1. Trimming cost V 5 bases and J 5 bases; bases outside gene matches: 9. The CDR3 loop spans 15 amino acids. The germline CDR1 and CDR2 sequences are SQVTM and ANQGSEA. CDR3 in amino acids: CSVKGGQGALETQYF. CDR3 nucleotide sequence: TGCAGCGTTAAGGGGGGACAGGGGGCTTTGGAGACCCAGTACTTC.

This clonotype was found many times. The chain links TRBV27 to TRBJ2-7; D gene uncertain. Looked up from germline, CDR1 is MNHEY and CDR2 is SMNVEV (reference sequence). The CDR3 totals 13 residues. With 2 bases removed from V and 4 bases from J, the gap between germline ends came to 9 bases. CDR3 sequence (DNA): TGTGCCAGCAGTTTACAAGCGAGGTACGAGCAGTACTTC. Amino acids: CASSLQARYEQYF.

This clonotype was recorded at least ten times. The genes are TRBV6-5 and TRBJ1-2, with D tentatively TRBD1 (6 bases). V lost 6 bases and J lost 3, with 11 bases in between. The CDR3 is 13 amino acids. The germline CDR1 and CDR2 sequences are MNHEY and SVGAGI. The CDR3: CASSLEGDYGYTF. CDR3 nucleotides: TGTGCCAGCAGCCTCGAGGGGGACTATGGCTACACCTTC.

This clonotype was counted ten times or more. The chain joins TRBV20-1 to TRBJ2-5, with 9 bases aligning to TRBD2. The CDR3 extends over 15 amino acids. With 2 bases clipped from V and 2 bases from J, the junction kept 6 bases outside the gene matches. Germline V CDR1 and CDR2: DFQATT, SNEGSKA (reference sequence). This CDR3 is CSARSGTSLQETQYF. DNA of the CDR3: TGCAGTGCTAGATCCGGGACTAGCCTACAAGAGACCCAGTACTTC.

This clonotype has at least ten counts. The chain carries TRBV5-1 and TRBJ1-5; tentatively, D is TRBD1 (5 bases). The germline V gene encodes CDR1 SGHRS and CDR2 YFSETQ. Trimming removed 6 bases from V and 3 bases from J, with 22 bases in between. The length of the CDR3 is 17 residues. CDR3 residues: CASTHLEAGRTNQPQHF. The DNA for the CDR3 is TGCGCCAGCACCCACCTTGAGGCAGGGCGGACCAATCAGCCCCAGCATTTT.

In this sample, this clonotype turned up many times. This chain links TRBV15 with TRBJ2-5, with 11 bases matching TRBD2. V lost 5 bases and J lost 4; bases outside the gene matches: 15. Germline-derived CDR1 and CDR2 are LNHNV and YYDKDF (reference sequence). This CDR3 region has 18 residues. Here the CDR3 reads CATSRPGLAVPLRETQYF. The CDR3 nucleotides read TGTGCCACCAGCCGACCGGGACTAGCGGTCCCCCTGCGAGAGACCCAGTACTTC.

This clonotype was seen ten or more times. This chain joins TRBV20-1 and TRBJ1-2, with TRBD1 matching 10 bases. The CDR3 has 16 amino acids. Trimming cost V 1 base and J 6 bases; bases outside gene matches: 11. Germline CDR1 DFQATT, CDR2 SNEGSKA (reference sequence). This CDR3 reads CSARVFGDRGENGYTF. CDR3 nucleotides: TGCAGTGCTAGAGTGTTCGGGGACAGGGGAGAGAATGGCTACACCTTC.

This clonotype was observed at least ten times. This chain uses TRBV5-1 with TRBJ1-1, with D maybe TRBD1 (6 bases). Deletions cut 1 base from V and 4 bases from J, with 20 bases between. The CDR3 is 17 residues long. Per germline, CDR1 SGHRS and CDR2 YFSETQ. The DNA of the CDR3 is TGCGCCAGCAGCTTGAGGTTGGGGGGCGCGATCATCACTGAAGCTTTCTTT. It specifies CASSLRLGGAIITEAFF.

This chain links TRBV9 with TRBJ2-5; D possibly matches TRBD1 or TRBD2 (5 bases each). Germline-derived CDR1 and CDR2 are SGDLS and YYNGEE. The CDR3 length is 15 residues. V was shortened by 4 bases and J by 5 bases, with 18 bases between the two germline ends. The CDR3 loop reads CASSLKGREWETQYF. Here the CDR3 DNA reads TGTGCCAGCAGCTTAAAGGGCAGGGAGTGGGAGACCCAGTACTTC.

This clonotype was observed a single time. The gene calls are TRBV6-1 and TRBJ2-7; 9 bases map to TRBD2. CDR1 is MNHNS and CDR2 is SASEGT in the germline V gene. This CDR3 is built from 15 residues. The V gene end was trimmed by 8 bases and the J gene end by 2 bases; junction bases not matched to a gene: 10. The CDR3 loop reads CASGEGAGGTYEQYF. DNA of the CDR3: TGTGCCAGCGGGGAAGGAGCGGGGGGAACCTACGAGCAGTACTTC.

The sample holds one count of this clonotype. The V and J genes are TRBV11-2 and TRBJ2-7, with 9 bases matching TRBD2. This CDR3 contains 17 residues. Germline V CDR1 and CDR2: SGHAT, FQNNGV. V gave up 0 bases and J gave up 3 bases; unmatched junction bases: 9. The CDR3 DNA reads TGTGCCAGCAGCTTAGATAGCGGGAGACCTATCCTCTACGAGCAGTACTTC. Protein: CASSLDSGRPILYEQYF.